The T cell receptor beta chain under discussion was sequenced for a study of cytomegalovirus exposure and HLA in healthy donors. Study results and limitations: The CMV antigen specificity of a few CMV-associated chains was confirmed through in vitro analysis. Most of the TCR beta V segments (in an earlier analysis) were productive either about 90% or about 30% of the time. Upon later analysis, HLA-associated TCR beta chains proved more clonally expanded than other, equally common chains.

This clone was seen once. The antigen is not known. Amplification used 60 Vbeta primers and 13 Jbeta primers. The protocol was immunoSEQ multiplex PCR, while the TCRdb copy is restricted to in-frame clones and leaves out a portion. Among 85,000 to 100,000 clones listed, 65% to 80% were seen once. Sequencing input: PBMCs. The TCR sequence derives from a human donor in good health.

The CDR3 DNA is TGCAGCGTTGAATCGGGGAACGAGCAGTTCTTC. Translation gives CSVESGNEQFF. V gene TRBV29-1 combines with J gene TRBJ2-1, with D maybe TRBD2 (5 bases). This CDR3 is built from 11 residues. Germline V gives CDR1 SQVTM, CDR2 ANQGSEA. Trimming took 2 bases from V and 10 from J, leaving 9 bases between them.